Listed below are T cell receptor beta chains from one sample, sequenced in a study of T cell responses to AZD1222 COVID-19 vaccine. This table comes from immunoSEQ multiplex PCR, and its TCRdb copy is limited to in-frame clones, with some not included. Here the sample spans under 200,000 clones, less than 95% being singletons. Sequenced material: peripheral blood, taken on day 0 of AZD1222 vaccination. Receptors originate from an adult in good health. Both conserved end residues are part of each CDR3. Each record gives: V gene, J gene, clone size, D gene, CDR3 DNA, CDR3 protein. D genes are given only for firm matches. A clone size is listed for some rows: how often the clone was seen (once, few, many), or a class if it is expanded.

TRBV27	TRBJ1-6	-	-	TGTGCCAGCAGTTGGACAGTTGAATCACCCCTCCACTTT	CASSWTVESPLHF
TRBV12-3/TRBV12-4	TRBJ1-5	-	TRBD1	TGTGCCAGCAGTCCACAGGGGCGTCAGCCCCAGCATTTT	CASSPQGRQPQHF
TRBV18	TRBJ2-3	once	-	TGTGCCAGCTCACCACCATCACAGTACCATTCGGATACGCAGTATTTT	CASSPPSQYHSDTQYF
TRBV3-1/TRBV3-2	TRBJ2-7	-	TRBD1	TGTGCCAGCAGCCAGGGGACAGGGAACGAGCAGTACTTC	CASSQGTGNEQYF
TRBV10-3	TRBJ2-5	-	TRBD2	TGTGCCATCGCGGGGGGGGAGACCCAGTACTTC	CAIAGGETQYF
TRBV11-3	TRBJ1-2	-	-	TGTGCCAGCAGCCCCAACCCAGGTGAAGCTAACTATGGCTACACCTTC	CASSPNPGEANYGYTF
TRBV13	TRBJ2-3	few	TRBD1	TGTGCCAGCAGCTTATCATGGACAGGGAAGACAGATACGCAGTATTTT	CASSLSWTGKTDTQYF
TRBV9	TRBJ1-1	-	TRBD1	TGTGCCAGCAGCGGGACAGGGATGAACACTGAAGCTTTCTTT	CASSGTGMNTEAFF
TRBV6-5	TRBJ1-2	-	TRBD1	TGTGCCAGCAAGAGCGGACAGGGCGTTTTCTATGGCTACACCTTC	CASKSGQGVFYGYTF
TRBV6-1	TRBJ2-1	-	-	TGTGCCAGCAGTGAAACAGGGTCCTACAATGAGCAGTTCTTC	CASSETGSYNEQFF
TRBV5-1	TRBJ1-2	once	TRBD1	TGCGCCAGCAGCTTGGACAGGGGGCGCAGTGGCTACACCTTC	CASSLDRGRSGYTF
TRBV5-6	TRBJ1-2	-	-	TGTGCCAGCAGCCCACTGACAGCATGGAGCTATGGCTACACCTTC	CASSPLTAWSYGYTF
TRBV12-5	TRBJ2-1	-	TRBD2	TGTGCTAGTGGTCCGGGACTAGCGGGGGGCTCTTCCTACAATGAGCAGTTCTTC	CASGPGLAGGSSYNEQFF
TRBV10-2	TRBJ1-2	-	-	TGCGCCAGCAGTGGACAGGCCTTCTATGGCTACACCTTC	CASSGQAFYGYTF
TRBV11-3	TRBJ2-7	-	-	TGTGCCAGCAGCTTAACGGCAGGGATAGGATACGAGCAGTACTTC	CASSLTAGIGYEQYF
TRBV6-5	TRBJ2-3	-	TRBD2	TGTGCCAGCAGTCTACTAGCGGGGGAGACAGATACGCAGTATTTT	CASSLLAGETDTQYF
TRBV28	TRBJ2-3	-	-	TGTGCCAGCAGTACTCCGGCAGGGAAAGGAGCAGATACGCAGTATTTT	CASSTPAGKGADTQYF
TRBV13	TRBJ2-1	-	-	TGTGCCAGCAGCTTAGGCGAATCGGGTCCATACAATGAGCAGTTCTTC	CASSLGESGPYNEQFF
TRBV7-2	TRBJ2-2	-	TRBD2	TGTGCCAGCAGCTTAGAACCGCTACACGGGAGGAGCACCGGGGAGCTGTTTTTT	CASSLEPLHGRSTGELFF
TRBV7-3	TRBJ2-3	-	TRBD2	TGTGCCAGCAGCTCTAGCGGGGTCCTAGATACGCAGTATTTT	CASSSSGVLDTQYF
TRBV23-1	TRBJ1-6	-	-	TGCGCCAGCATCCGATCTGGGGCGGCCGGAAGAACTTCACCCCTCCACTTT	CASIRSGAAGRTSPLHF
TRBV3-1/TRBV3-2	TRBJ1-1	-	-	TGTGCCAGCAGCCACCATTCAGGGTCGACTGAAGCTTTCTTT	CASSHHSGSTEAFF
TRBV27	TRBJ1-5	-	-	TGTGCCAGCAGGGGGAGTTCCGGCAATCAGCCCCAGCATTTT	CASRGSSGNQPQHF
TRBV9	TRBJ2-2	-	TRBD2	TGTGCCAGCAGCGTAGCGGGGGGCACCGGGGAGCTGTTTTTT	CASSVAGGTGELFF
TRBV7-8	TRBJ2-2	-	TRBD2	TGTGCCAGCAGCCGAGCGGGGGTTAACACCGGGGAGCTGTTTTTT	CASSRAGVNTGELFF
TRBV5-6	TRBJ1-1	-	-	TGTGCCAGCAGCTTGGAGGTCGGGTCCATGAACACTGAAGCTTTCTTT	CASSLEVGSMNTEAFF
TRBV3-1/TRBV3-2	TRBJ2-3	-	-	TGTGCCAGCAGCCTCGGACCCGTCCAAAACACAGATACGCAGTATTTT	CASSLGPVQNTDTQYF
TRBV6-5	TRBJ1-5	-	TRBD1	TGTGCCAGCATCGCCACAGGGGTTAGCAATCAGCCCCAGCATTTT	CASIATGVSNQPQHF
TRBV6-5	TRBJ1-3	few	-	TGTGCCAGCAGCATCCTGGGAGGAGGAAACACCATATATTTT	CASSILGGGNTIYF
TRBV4-1	TRBJ1-2	-	TRBD1	TGCGCCAGCAGCCCCGGACAGGGAGAGGTCTATGGCTACACCTTC	CASSPGQGEVYGYTF